The 19 T cell receptor beta chains listed next were all sequenced from one sample in a study of cytomegalovirus exposure and HLA in healthy donors. Primers included in the PCR were 60 Vbeta and 13 Jbeta primers. TCRdb's table, derived via immunoSEQ multiplex PCR, lists solely in-frame clones and lacks some. Counted here are roughly 180,000 clones, 65% to 85% occurring once; the ten biggest clones make up 1.1% to 1.5%. Sequenced input: PBMCs. The receptors here all came from a girl aged 5-17 years in good health and CMV-seropositive.

CDR3 amino acids: CASSAPTGRSTGELFF. The CDR3 DNA is TGTGCCAGCAGCGCCCCGACTGGTAGGAGCACCGGGGAGCTGTTTTTT. The chain joins TRBV7-2 to TRBJ2-2; no clear D. The CDR3 extends over 16 amino acids. Germline loops: CDR1 SGHTA, CDR2 FQGNSA. Trimming removed 5 bases at V and 4 bases at J, with 17 bases between.

This clone was picked up one time. CDR3 DNA sequence: TGTGCCAGCCAACCGCCTAGACAGGGTCGGAGCAATCAGCCCCAGCATTTT. Amino acids: CASQPPRQGRSNQPQHF. The chain joins TRBV19 to TRBJ1-5; 7 nucleotides align to TRBD1. CDR3 length: 17 residues. Trimming removed 9 bases from V and 1 base from J; junction bases left unmatched: 15. Per the germline V gene, CDR1 is LNHDA and CDR2 is SQIVND (reference sequence).

The chain couples TRBV10-2 to TRBJ1-3; tentative D call: TRBD1 (6 bases). Germline CDR1 reads WSHSY; CDR2 reads SAAADI. The V end was cut by 4 bases, the J end by 3 bases, with 16 bases between. CDR3 size: 16 residues. Here the CDR3 DNA reads TGCGCCAGCAGTGGTGCGCAAGGGGGAAGTGGAAACACCATATATTTT. The encoded protein is CASSGAQGGSGNTIYF.

A few counts support this clone. The rearrangement joins TRBV5-1 to TRBJ2-1; D gene unclear. CDR1 is SGHRS, CDR2 YFSETQ, per germline. The CDR3 contains 13 residues. The ends were cut back, 3 bases at V and 4 bases at J, with 8 bases in the middle. In DNA, the CDR3 is TGCGCCAGCAGCTCTCAGATTTACAATGAGCAGTTCTTC. This sequence encodes CASSSQIYNEQFF.

In regard to this clone: Mismatch with germline at one junction end may stem from a read error. The CDR3 sequence: CASSQERVLF. The CDR3 bases are TGCGCCAGCAGCCAAGAACGCGTTCTCTTT. The chain carries TRBV4-1 and TRBJ1-1; no clear D. The CDR3 has 10 residues. CDR1 is MGHRA and CDR2 is YSYEKL in the germline V gene.

The chain combines TRBV30 with TRBJ2-1; 8 nucleotides align to TRBD2. Germline-derived CDR1 and CDR2 are GTSNPN and SVGIG (reference sequence). The V segment lost 7 bases and the J segment 0 bases; nucleotides outside the gene matches: 8. The CDR3 has 15 amino acids. CDR3 sequence reads: CASTSGGSSYNEQFF. CDR3 DNA sequence: TGTGCCTCAACTTCGGGAGGGTCCTCCTACAATGAGCAGTTCTTC.

The V and J genes are TRBV5-1 and TRBJ2-3; 9 bases are shared with TRBD2. Germline V gene sequence: CDR1 SGHRS, CDR2 YFSETQ. V dropped 5 bases and J dropped 2; count of bases not matched to a gene: 9. The CDR3 extends over 16 amino acids. The CDR3 protein is CASRVGVAGDTDTQYF. CDR3 DNA: TGCGCCAGCAGAGTCGGGGTAGCGGGAGACACAGATACGCAGTATTTT. The full variable domain, rest sourced from reference TRBV5-1 and TRBJ2-3, is KAGVTQTPRYLIKTRGQQVTLSCSPISGHRSVSWYQQTPGQGLQFLFEYFSETQRNKGNFPGRFSGRQFSNSRSEMNVSTLELGDSALYLCASRVGVAGDTDTQYFGPGTRLTVL.

CDR3 in DNA: TGTGCCATCAGTGGTACCGGGACCCAGGAGGGAGAGACCCAGTACTTC. This translates into CAISGTGTQEGETQYF. The chain recombines TRBV10-3 with TRBJ2-5, with D possibly matching TRBD2 (6 bases). V gave up 4 bases and J gave up 4 bases, with 19 bases separating them. CDR1 is ENHRY, CDR2 SYGVKD, per germline. This CDR3 spans 16 amino acids.

The sample holds one count of this clone. The V gene is TRBV30, the J gene TRBJ1-1, with D uncertain. Germline loops: CDR1 GTSNPN, CDR2 SVGIG (reference sequence). The length of the CDR3 is 15 residues. Trimming removed 0 bases at V and 5 bases at J, with 16 bases between. CDR3 nucleotide sequence: TGTGCCTGGAGTGTACTGGCGGCGGCGGGGACTGAAGCTTTCTTT. It codes for CAWSVLAAAGTEAFF.

V usage is TRBV5-1 and J usage is TRBJ1-1, with TRBD1 as a possible D gene (6 bases). The length of the CDR3 is 15 residues. The V gene lost 6 bases and the J gene lost 3 bases, with 18 bases spanning the gap. Germline loops: CDR1 SGHRS, CDR2 YFSETQ. CDR3 in amino acids: CASTGAKRGYTEAFF. The CDR3 coding sequence is TGCGCCAGCACAGGGGCGAAAAGAGGGTACACTGAAGCTTTCTTT.

The CDR3 DNA sequence: TGTGCCAGCACCAAGCGGGAGCGGACAGATACGCAGTATTTT. It translates to CASTKRERTDTQYF. The chain has TRBV4-2 and TRBJ2-3; 8 bases match TRBD2. CDR1 LGHNA and CDR2 YNFKEQ come from the germline V gene. The CDR3 consists of 14 residues. V shed 7 bases, J shed 3 bases, and the junction held 6 bases outside the gene matches.

The V call is TRBV14, the J call TRBJ2-7; 8 bases map to TRBD1. The germline gives CDR1 SGHDN, CDR2 FVKESK. Losses at the gene ends were 2 bases for V and 3 bases for J; bases not matched to a gene: 12. The CDR3 is 17 amino acids. The CDR3 coding sequence is TGTGCCAGCAGCCAACGTTTTAGGACAGGGAGAAACTACGAGCAGTACTTC. Residues: CASSQRFRTGRNYEQYF.

This rearrangement joins TRBV27 to TRBJ2-7; 8 bases align to TRBD1. V shed 5 bases, J shed 1 base, and the junction held 4 bases outside the gene matches. Germline CDR1 MNHEY, CDR2 SMNVEV (reference sequence). This CDR3 is built from 14 residues. The CDR3 DNA reads TGTGCCAGCAGTCCAGGGGGCTGGTCCTACGAGCAGTACTTC. It is translated as CASSPGGWSYEQYF.

The CDR3 protein is CASRMLGGRETQYF. CDR3 DNA: TGTGCCAGCAGGATGTTGGGGGGACGAGAGACCCAGTACTTC. This sequence joins TRBV6-5 and TRBJ2-5; D is perhaps TRBD2 (6 bases). CDR3 length equals 14 residues. CDR1 is MNHEY, CDR2 SVGAGI, per germline. The germline V and J ends were trimmed by 6 bases and 4 bases, with 15 bases remaining between them.

The chain carries TRBV27 and TRBJ1-1; TRBD1 might be the D (6 bases). This CDR3 comprises 14 residues. Germline V gene data show CDR1 as MNHEY and CDR2 as SMNVEV (reference sequence). V lost 5 bases and J lost 0, with 10 bases in between. The CDR3 sequence is CASSDRNMNTEAFF. Written as DNA, the CDR3 is TGTGCCAGCAGTGACAGGAACATGAACACTGAAGCTTTCTTT.

This sequence joins TRBV19 and TRBJ2-2; 10 nucleotides line up with TRBD2. V shed 5 bases and J 3 bases; nucleotides not matched to a gene: 3. CDR3 length: 15 residues. CDR1 and CDR2 (germline): LNHDA, SQIVND (reference sequence). The CDR3 here is CASSFLAGDTGELFF. DNA of the CDR3: TGTGCCAGTAGTTTCCTAGCGGGAGACACCGGGGAGCTGTTTTTT.

The chain couples TRBV7-2 to TRBJ1-1; the D is unclear. The CDR3 totals 15 residues. Germline CDR1 reads SGHTA; CDR2 reads FQGNSA. Trimming left V 2 bases short and J 6 bases short, with 16 bases between. The CDR3 nucleotides are TGTGCCAGCAGCTTAACGAAGACTCAACGCGCTGAAGCTTTCTTT. The encoded protein is CASSLTKTQRAEAFF.

The chain uses TRBV29-1 and TRBJ2-5, with 8 bases identical to TRBD2. The germline gives CDR1 SQVTM, CDR2 ANQGSEA. CDR3 length: 12 residues. J was trimmed by 4 bases and V by 3 bases; bases with no gene match: 1. The CDR3 bases are TGCAGCGTTGACGCGGGAGGAGAGACCCAGTACTTC. It codes for CSVDAGGETQYF.

The table lists this clone with many counts. The rearrangement joins TRBV7-9 to TRBJ2-1; TRBD1 aligns across 10 bases. The germline CDR1 and CDR2 sequences are SEHNR and FQNEAQ (reference sequence). The CDR3 length is 14 residues. The J segment lost 7 bases and the V segment lost 6 bases, leaving 6 bases of the junction unmatched. The CDR3 coding sequence is TGTGCCAGCAGACTAGGACAGGGGGGAAATGAGCAGTTCTTC. Translated: CASRLGQGGNEQFF.